By proportion, the clone carrying this TCR beta chain is medium-sized. Trimming stripped 5 bases from V and 5 bases from J, with 13 bases between. Germline values: CDR1 SGHAT, CDR2 FQDESV (reference sequence). The CDR3 is 13 amino acids. This sample stems from a study of spatial heterogeneity in lung cancer. Study-wide background: There were, on average, more than 9.5 raw-read appearances for each unique TCR and UMI combination.

Indicated time point: sample taken at primary tumor resection. 72 TRACERx patients with early, untreated non-small cell lung cancer donated samples. Extraction of whole RNA from tumor, nontumor lung or frozen PBMC preceded unsorted sequencing. A distinct unique molecular identifier was carried by each TCR cDNA molecule. TCRdb independently ran MiXCR on the 5' RACE reads; one entry per CDR3 protein. The data contain approximately 7,700 distinct CDR3 sequences, 9.7% of them singletons. The clonotype comes from a male donor with early-stage non-small cell lung cancer. The chain combines TRBV11-1 with TRBJ2-7; TRBD1 or TRBD2 may be the D gene (5 bases each). The sequencing used normal lung tissue next to the tumor, collected at surgery. The CDR3: CASSPPGTHEQYF. CDR3 coding DNA: TGTGCCAGCAGCCCCCCAGGGACCCACGAGCAGTACTTC.